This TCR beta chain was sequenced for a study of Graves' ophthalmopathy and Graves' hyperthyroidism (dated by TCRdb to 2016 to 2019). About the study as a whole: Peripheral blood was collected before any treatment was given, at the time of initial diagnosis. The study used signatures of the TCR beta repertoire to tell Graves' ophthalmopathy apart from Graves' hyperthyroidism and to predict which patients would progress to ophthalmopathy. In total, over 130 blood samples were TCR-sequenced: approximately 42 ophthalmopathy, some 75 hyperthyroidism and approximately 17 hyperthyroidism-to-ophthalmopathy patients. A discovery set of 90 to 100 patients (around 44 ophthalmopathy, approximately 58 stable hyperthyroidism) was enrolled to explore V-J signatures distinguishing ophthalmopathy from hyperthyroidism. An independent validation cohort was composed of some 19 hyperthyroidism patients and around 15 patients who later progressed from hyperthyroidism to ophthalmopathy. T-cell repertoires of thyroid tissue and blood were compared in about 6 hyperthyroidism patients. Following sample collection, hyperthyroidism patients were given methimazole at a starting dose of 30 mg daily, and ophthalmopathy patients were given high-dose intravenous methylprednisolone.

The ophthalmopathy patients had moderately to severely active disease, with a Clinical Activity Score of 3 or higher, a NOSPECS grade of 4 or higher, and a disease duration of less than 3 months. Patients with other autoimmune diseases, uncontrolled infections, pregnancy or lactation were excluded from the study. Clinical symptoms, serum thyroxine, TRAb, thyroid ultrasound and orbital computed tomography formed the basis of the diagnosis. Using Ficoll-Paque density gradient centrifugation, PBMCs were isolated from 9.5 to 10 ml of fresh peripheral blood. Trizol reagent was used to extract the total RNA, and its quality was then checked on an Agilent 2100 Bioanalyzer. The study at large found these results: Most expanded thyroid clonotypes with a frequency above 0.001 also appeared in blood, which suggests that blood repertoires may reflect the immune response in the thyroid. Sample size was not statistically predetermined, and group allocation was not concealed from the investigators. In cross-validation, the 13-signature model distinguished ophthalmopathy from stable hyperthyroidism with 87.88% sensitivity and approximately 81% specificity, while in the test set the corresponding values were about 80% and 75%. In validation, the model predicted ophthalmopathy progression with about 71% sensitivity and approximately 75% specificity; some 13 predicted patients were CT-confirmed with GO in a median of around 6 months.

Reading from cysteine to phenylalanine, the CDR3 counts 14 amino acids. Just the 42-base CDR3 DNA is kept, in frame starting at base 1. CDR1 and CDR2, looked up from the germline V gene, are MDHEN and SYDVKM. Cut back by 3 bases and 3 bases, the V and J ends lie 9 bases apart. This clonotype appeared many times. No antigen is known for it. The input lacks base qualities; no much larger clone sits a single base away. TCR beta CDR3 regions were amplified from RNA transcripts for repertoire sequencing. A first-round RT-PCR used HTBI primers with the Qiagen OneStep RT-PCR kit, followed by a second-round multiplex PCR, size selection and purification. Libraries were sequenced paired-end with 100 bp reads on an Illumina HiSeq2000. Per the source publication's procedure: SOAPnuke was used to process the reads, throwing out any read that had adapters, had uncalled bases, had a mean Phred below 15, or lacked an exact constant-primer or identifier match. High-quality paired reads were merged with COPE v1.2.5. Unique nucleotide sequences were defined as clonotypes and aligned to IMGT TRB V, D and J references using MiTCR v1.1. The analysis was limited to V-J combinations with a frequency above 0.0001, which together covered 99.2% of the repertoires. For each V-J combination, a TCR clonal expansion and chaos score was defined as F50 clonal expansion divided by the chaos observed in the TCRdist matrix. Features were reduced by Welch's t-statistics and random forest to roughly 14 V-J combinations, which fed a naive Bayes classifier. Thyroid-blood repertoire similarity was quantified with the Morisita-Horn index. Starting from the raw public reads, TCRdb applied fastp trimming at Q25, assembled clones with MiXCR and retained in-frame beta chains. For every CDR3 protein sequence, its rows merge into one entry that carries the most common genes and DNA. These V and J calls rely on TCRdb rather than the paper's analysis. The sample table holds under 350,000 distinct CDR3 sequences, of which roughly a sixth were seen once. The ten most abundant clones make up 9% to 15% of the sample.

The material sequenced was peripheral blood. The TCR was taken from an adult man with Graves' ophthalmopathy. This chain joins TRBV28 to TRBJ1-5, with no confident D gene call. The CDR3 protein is CASSLEQNNQPQHF. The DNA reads TGTGCCAGCAGTTTGGAACAAAACAATCAGCCCCAGCATTTT.